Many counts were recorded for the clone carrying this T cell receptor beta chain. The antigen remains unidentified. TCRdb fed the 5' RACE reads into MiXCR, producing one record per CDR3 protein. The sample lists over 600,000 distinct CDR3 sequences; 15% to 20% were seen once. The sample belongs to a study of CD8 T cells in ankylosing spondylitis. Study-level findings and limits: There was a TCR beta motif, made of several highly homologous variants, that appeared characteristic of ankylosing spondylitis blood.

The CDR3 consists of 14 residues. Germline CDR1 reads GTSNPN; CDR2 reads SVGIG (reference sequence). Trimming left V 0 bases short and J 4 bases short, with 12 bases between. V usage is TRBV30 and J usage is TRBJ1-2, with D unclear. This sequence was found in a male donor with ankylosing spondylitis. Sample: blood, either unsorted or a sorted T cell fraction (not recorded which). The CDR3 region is CAWSVHRLGYGYTF. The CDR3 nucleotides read TGTGCCTGGAGTGTACATCGGCTCGGCTATGGCTACACCTTC.